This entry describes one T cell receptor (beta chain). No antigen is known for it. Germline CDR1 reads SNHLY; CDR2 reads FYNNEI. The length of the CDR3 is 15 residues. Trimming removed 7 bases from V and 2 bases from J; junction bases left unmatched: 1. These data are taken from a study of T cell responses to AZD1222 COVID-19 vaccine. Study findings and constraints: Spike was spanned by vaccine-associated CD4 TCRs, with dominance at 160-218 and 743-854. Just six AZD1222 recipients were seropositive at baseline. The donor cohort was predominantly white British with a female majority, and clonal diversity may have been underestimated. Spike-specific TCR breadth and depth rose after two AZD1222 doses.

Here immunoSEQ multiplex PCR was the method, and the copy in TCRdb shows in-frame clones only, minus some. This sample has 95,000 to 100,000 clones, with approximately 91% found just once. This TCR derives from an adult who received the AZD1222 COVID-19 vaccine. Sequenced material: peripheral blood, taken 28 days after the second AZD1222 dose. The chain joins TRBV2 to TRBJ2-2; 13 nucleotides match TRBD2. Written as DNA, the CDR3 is TGTGCCAGCAAGGGACTAGCGGGAAACACCGGGGAGCTGTTTTTT. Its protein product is CASKGLAGNTGELFF.